This is a list of T cell receptor beta chains from one sample in a study of memory CD4+ T cells and cytomegalovirus serostatus. Libraries were prepared by immunoSEQ multiplex PCR; TCRdb keeps only in-frame clonotypes and omits some of them. The sample holds about 25,000 clones, about four fifths seen once. The material sequenced was memory CD4+ T cells from blood. These receptors all stem from an adult in good health and CMV-seronegative. The CDR3 runs from the conserved cysteine through the conserved F or W. The order of the fields is J gene, clone size, D gene, V gene, CDR3 DNA, CDR3 protein. A D gene is named only where the DNA matches it firmly. The size of a clone is reported for some rows only, either as once, few or many, or as a class for expanded clones.

>TRBJ2-2|-|-|TRBV7-7
TGTGCTAGCAGCCGTGAGAACACCGGGGAGCTGTTTTTT
CASSRENTGELFF
>TRBJ2-6|-|-|TRBV6-4
TGTGCCAGCAGTGGGGTCGGGGGGCCTGGGGCCAACGTCCTGACTTTC
CASSGVGGPGANVLTF
>TRBJ2-2|-|-|TRBV5-6
TGTGCCAGCAGCTTGGAGCCGAGGGGGGTCGGGGAGCTGTTTTTT
CASSLEPRGVGELFF
>TRBJ2-5|-|-|TRBV7-2
TGTGCCAGCAGTCAACCTTGGGGTGGCGGTGGAAAAGAGACCCAGTACTTC
CASSQPWGGGGKETQYF
>TRBJ1-6|-|-|TRBV6-5
TGTGCCAGCAGCCGACAGGTAGCCTCACCCCTCCACTTT
CASSRQVASPLHF
>TRBJ1-2|-|-|TRBV11-2
TGTGCCAGCAGCTCGGGGGGGAATGGCTACACCTTC
CASSSGGNGYTF
>TRBJ2-5|-|TRBD2|TRBV5-4
TGTGCCAGCACTTTTCAGGGAGGGAGGGAGACCCAGTACTTC
CASTFQGGRETQYF
>TRBJ1-3|-|-|TRBV15
TGTGCCACCAGCAGAGAGGTCCCACCTGGAAACACCATATATTTT
CATSREVPPGNTIYF
>TRBJ1-1|-|TRBD1|TRBV11-3
TGTGCCAGCAGCTCGTATCGGTCACAGGGGCTCCTTATGAACACTGAAGCTTTCTTT
CASSSYRSQGLLMNTEAFF
>TRBJ2-3|-|-|TRBV27
TGTGCCGGCGTGGTTCCAGATACGCAGTATTTT
CAGVVPDTQYF
>TRBJ1-1|-|-|TRBV7-8
TGTGCCAGCAGCTTATCCCGGGGTGAATCCGGCGCTTTCTTT
CASSLSRGESGAFF
>TRBJ2-5|-|TRBD1|TRBV11-3
TGTGCCAGCAGCTTAGAGGGACAGGCCGGAGAGACCCAGTACTTC
CASSLEGQAGETQYF
>TRBJ1-1|-|-|TRBV27
TGTGCCAGCAGTTTATCAACTGGGGGAAGGGGGACTGAAGCTTTCTTT
CASSLSTGGRGTEAFF
>TRBJ2-1|few|-|TRBV11-3
TGTGCCAGCAGCTTAGGGCGAAGCTCCTACAATGAGCAGTTCTTC
CASSLGRSSYNEQFF
>TRBJ1-5|-|-|TRBV30
TGTGCCTGGAGCCGCAACAGCTATCAGCCCCAGCATTTT
CAWSRNSYQPQHF
>TRBJ1-6|-|TRBD1|TRBV28
TGTGCCAGCAGCCCGGGACAGGGGCCATTACCAAATAATTCACCCCTCCACTTT
CASSPGQGPLPNNSPLHF
>TRBJ2-1|-|TRBD1|TRBV7-8
TGTGCCAGCAGCTTACTCGTCGGGACAGCGTCGAATGAGCAGTTCTTC
CASSLLVGTASNEQFF
>TRBJ1-3|few|TRBD1|TRBV6-5
TGTGCCAGCAGTTCGGGACAGTTCTCTGGAAACACCATATATTTT
CASSSGQFSGNTIYF
>TRBJ1-5|-|-|TRBV13
TGTGCCAGCAGCTTCAGAGGGTGGAGGGACAATCAGCCCCAGCATTTT
CASSFRGWRDNQPQHF
>TRBJ2-2|-|TRBD2|TRBV5-6
TGTGCCAGCAGCTTCTGGACTAGCGGGGGGTTGAACACCGGGGAGCTGTTTTTT
CASSFWTSGGLNTGELFF
>TRBJ2-5|-|-|TRBV7-9
TGTGCCAGCAGCTTAGCGGGAGTACAAGAGACCCAGTACTTC
CASSLAGVQETQYF
>TRBJ2-3|-|TRBD1|TRBV4-3
TGCGCCAGCAGCCAGAATACAGGGGGCCAAGGAGATACGCAGTATTTT
CASSQNTGGQGDTQYF
>TRBJ2-1|-|-|TRBV6-1
TGTGCCAGCAGTGTGAGATCGACGGGCGGCGATGAGCAGTTCTTC
CASSVRSTGGDEQFF
>TRBJ2-1|-|-|TRBV15
TGTGCCACCAGCAGATCGGGGCCTAACAATGAGCAGTTCTTC
CATSRSGPNNEQFF
>TRBJ1-1|once|-|TRBV18
TGTGCCAGCTCACCCTCATGGGGCTTGAACACTGAAGCTTTCTTT
CASSPSWGLNTEAFF
>TRBJ1-2|-|-|TRBV28
TGTGCCAGCAATTCAGGAACCGGGGGGTATGGCTACACCTTC
CASNSGTGGYGYTF
>TRBJ2-7|-|-|TRBV5-4
TGTGCCAGCAGCTGGAAGACAGTTCCCTACGAGCAGTACTTC
CASSWKTVPYEQYF
>TRBJ1-5|-|-|TRBV7-8
TGTGCCAGCAGCGTCGTTAGCAATCAGCCCCAGCATTTT
CASSVVSNQPQHF
>TRBJ2-3|-|-|TRBV4-2
TGTGCCAGCAGCCCTAGGGGGGGGGCTAGCACAGATACGCAGTATTTT
CASSPRGGASTDTQYF
>TRBJ1-1|-|-|TRBV6-5
TGTGCCAGCAGTTCCCTCTTTACTAGGGCTTTCTTT
CASSSLFTRAFF
>TRBJ1-6|few|-|TRBV7-6
TGTGCCAGCACCCGCGGGTTGGGTTCACCCCTCCACTTT
CASTRGLGSPLHF
>TRBJ1-1|few|TRBD1|TRBV29-1
TGCAGCGTCCTGACAGGGGAAACTGAAGCTTTCTTT
CSVLTGETEAFF
>TRBJ2-3|-|-|TRBV6-6
TGTGCCAGCAGTTATATCACGCCGCCAGATACGCAGTATTTT
CASSYITPPDTQYF
>TRBJ2-3|-|-|TRBV7-9
TGTGCCAGCAGCTTATCGCGGGGAATTCGGGGTGCAGATACGCAGTATTTT
CASSLSRGIRGADTQYF
>TRBJ2-1|-|TRBD2|TRBV6-6
TGTGCCAGCAGGGCCGCGGGGGGGCCTAACAATGAGCAGTTCTTC
CASRAAGGPNNEQFF
>TRBJ1-2|-|-|TRBV7-2
TGTGCCAGCAGCCAGACAGCGTTTGGCTACACCTTC
CASSQTAFGYTF
>TRBJ2-1|few|-|TRBV11-3
TGTGCCAGCAGTAACCCGAGCGGGCCGATCAATGAGCAGTTCTTC
CASSNPSGPINEQFF
>TRBJ1-4|-|-|TRBV7-9
TGTGCCAGCAGCTTAGATGCCCTTGGGCTCGGGGAAAAACTGTTTTTT
CASSLDALGLGEKLFF
>TRBJ2-7|-|TRBD2|TRBV5-8
TGTGCCAGCAGCACCCCGGCGGGCGGGGGGTTCCGGGAGCAGTACTTC
CASSTPAGGGFREQYF
>TRBJ1-5|-|-|TRBV4-2
TGTGCCAGCAGCCAAGGCGGGGAGCAGGATCAGCCCCAGCATTTT
CASSQGGEQDQPQHF